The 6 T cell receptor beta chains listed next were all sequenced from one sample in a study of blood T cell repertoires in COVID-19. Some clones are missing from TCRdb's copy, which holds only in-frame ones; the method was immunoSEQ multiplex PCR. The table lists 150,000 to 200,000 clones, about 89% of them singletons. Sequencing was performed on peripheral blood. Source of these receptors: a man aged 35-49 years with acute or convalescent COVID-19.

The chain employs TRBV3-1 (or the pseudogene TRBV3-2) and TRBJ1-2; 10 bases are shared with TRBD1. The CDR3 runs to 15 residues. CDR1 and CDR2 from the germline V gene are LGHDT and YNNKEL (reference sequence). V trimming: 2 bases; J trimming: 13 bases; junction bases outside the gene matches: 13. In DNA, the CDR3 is TGTGCCAGCAGCCAACGATCGGGACAGGGGAAAGTTTCCACCTTC. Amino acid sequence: CASSQRSGQGKVSTF.

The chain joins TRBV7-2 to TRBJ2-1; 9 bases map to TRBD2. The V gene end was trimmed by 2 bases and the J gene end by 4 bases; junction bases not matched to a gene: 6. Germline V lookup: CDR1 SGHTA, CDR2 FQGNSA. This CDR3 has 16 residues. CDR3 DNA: TGTGCCAGCAGCTTAAAGCGGGGGGCCGCATACAATGAGCAGTTCTTC. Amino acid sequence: CASSLKRGAAYNEQFF.

In DNA, the CDR3 is TGCGCCGGCCGCACCGGGGAGCTGTTTTTT. Amino acids: CAGRTGELFF. The V gene is TRBV5-1, the J gene TRBJ2-2; D is unclear. The V gene lost 10 bases and the J gene lost 4 bases, with 5 bases spanning the gap. The V gene's germline CDR1 is SGHRS and CDR2 YFSETQ. This CDR3 contains 10 residues.

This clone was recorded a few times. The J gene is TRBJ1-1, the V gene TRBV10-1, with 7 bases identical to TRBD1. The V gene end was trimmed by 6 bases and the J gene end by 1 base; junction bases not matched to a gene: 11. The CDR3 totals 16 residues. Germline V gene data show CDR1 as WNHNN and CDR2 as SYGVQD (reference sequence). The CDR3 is CASREGGSEGNTEAFF. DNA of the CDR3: TGCGCCAGCAGAGAAGGGGGCTCGGAGGGGAACACTGAAGCTTTCTTT.

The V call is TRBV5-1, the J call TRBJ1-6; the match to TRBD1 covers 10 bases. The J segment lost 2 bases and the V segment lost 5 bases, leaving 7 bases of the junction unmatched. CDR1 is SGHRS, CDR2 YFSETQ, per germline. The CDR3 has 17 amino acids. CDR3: CASRFDRGPAYNSPLHF. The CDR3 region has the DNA TGCGCCAGCAGATTTGACAGGGGGCCGGCCTATAATTCACCCCTCCACTTT.

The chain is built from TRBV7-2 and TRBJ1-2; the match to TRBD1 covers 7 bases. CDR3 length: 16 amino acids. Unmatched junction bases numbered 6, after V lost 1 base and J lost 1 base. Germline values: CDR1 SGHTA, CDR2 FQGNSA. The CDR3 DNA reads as TGTGCCAGCAGCTTAGGGCACCGGGACAGTAACTATGGCTACACCTTC. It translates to CASSLGHRDSNYGYTF.